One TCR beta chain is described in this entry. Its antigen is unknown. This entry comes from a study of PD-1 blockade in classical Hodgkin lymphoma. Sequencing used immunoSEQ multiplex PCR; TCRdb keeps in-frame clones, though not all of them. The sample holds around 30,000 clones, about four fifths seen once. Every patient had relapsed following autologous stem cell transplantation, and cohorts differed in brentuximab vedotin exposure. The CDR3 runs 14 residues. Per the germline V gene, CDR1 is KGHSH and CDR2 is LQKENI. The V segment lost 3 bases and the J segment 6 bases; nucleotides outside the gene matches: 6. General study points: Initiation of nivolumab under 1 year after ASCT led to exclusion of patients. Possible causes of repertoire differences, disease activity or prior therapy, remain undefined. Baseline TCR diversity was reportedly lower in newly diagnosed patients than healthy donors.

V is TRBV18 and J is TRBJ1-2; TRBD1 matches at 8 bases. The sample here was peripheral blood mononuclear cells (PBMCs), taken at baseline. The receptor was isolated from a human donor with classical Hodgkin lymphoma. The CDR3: CASSPSGQGHGYTF. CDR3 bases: TGTGCCAGCTCACCGAGCGGACAGGGACATGGCTACACCTTC.